Each of the 29 T cell receptor beta chains below was sequenced from the same sample in a study of OX40 agonist ivuxolimab in advanced cancers. The data were produced by immunoSEQ multiplex PCR, yet TCRdb's version contains in-frame clones alone and is incomplete. The table lists some 58,000 clones, approximately 84% of them singletons. Sequences were derived from CD4+ or CD8+ T cells sorted from blood, sampled in a trial of the OX40 agonist ivuxolimab. These receptors came from an adult with an advanced solid tumor such as melanoma, head and neck, liver or kidney cancer.

V gene TRBV7-6 combines with J gene TRBJ1-1, with no clear D. This CDR3 contains 14 residues. Trimming removed 0 bases at V and 1 base at J, with 6 bases between. Per the germline V gene, CDR1 is SGHVS and CDR2 is FNYEAQ. In DNA, the CDR3 is TGTGCCAGCAGCTTAGCCCCAGGGAACACTGAAGCTTTCTTT. Translation gives CASSLAPGNTEAFF.

This clone was found a few times. The chain couples TRBV28 to TRBJ2-1, with D possibly matching TRBD2 (7 bases). This CDR3 region has 16 residues. Trimming removed 6 bases from V and 7 bases from J, with 22 bases in between. Germline V lookup: CDR1 MDHEN, CDR2 SYDVKM. As DNA, the CDR3 is TGTGCCAGCAGAGGCGGGGGACAAGGGGGGAGAAATGAGCAGTTCTTC. It specifies CASRGGGQGGRNEQFF.

DNA of the CDR3: TGTGCCAGCAGGCGTTCCGGGAGATACAATGAGCAGTTCTTC. This codes for CASRRSGRYNEQFF. The rearrangement joins TRBV6-5 to TRBJ2-1; possibly TRBD2 for D (6 bases). The CDR3 covers 14 residues. CDR1 MNHEY and CDR2 SVGAGI come from the germline V gene. V was clipped by 6 bases and J by 4 bases, with 13 bases between them.

The genes are TRBV5-1 and TRBJ2-7; 12 nucleotides agree with TRBD2. The germline V gene has CDR1 SGHRS and CDR2 YFSETQ. The ends lost 4 bases at V and 0 bases at J; junction bases unmatched: 2. This CDR3 has 15 residues. The CDR3 region is CASSPTSGSSYEQYF. Written as DNA, the CDR3 is TGCGCCAGCAGCCCGACTAGCGGGAGCTCCTACGAGCAGTACTTC.

The rearrangement joins TRBV27 to TRBJ1-6, with D tentatively TRBD1 (5 bases). The V end was cut by 5 bases, the J end by 7 bases, with 21 bases between. From germline, CDR1 is MNHEY and CDR2 SMNVEV (reference sequence). This CDR3 contains 17 residues. The CDR3 is CASSPYLRGGENSPLHF. DNA of the CDR3: TGTGCCAGCAGTCCATACCTACGAGGAGGGGAGAATTCACCCCTCCACTTT.

In this sample, this clone turned up a few times. The chain couples TRBV7-6 to TRBJ2-7; D is perhaps TRBD1 or TRBD2 (5 bases each). With 1 base removed from V and 6 bases from J, the gap between germline ends came to 10 bases. The germline CDR1 and CDR2 sequences are SGHVS and FNYEAQ. The CDR3 extends over 13 amino acids. CDR3 DNA sequence: TGTGCCAGCAGCTTAGGGGGGACCGGCGAGCAGTACTTC. It codes for CASSLGGTGEQYF.

The rearrangement uses TRBV28 and TRBJ1-1; D may be TRBD1 (6 bases). The CDR3 spans 12 residues. Germline CDR1 and CDR2: MDHEN and SYDVKM. Trimming left V 10 bases short and J 1 base short, with 10 bases between. CDR3 sequence reads: CATKQGNTEAFF. In DNA, the CDR3 is TGTGCCACGAAACAGGGGAACACTGAAGCTTTCTTT.

The chain combines TRBV5-4 with TRBJ2-4, with TRBD2 matching over 8 bases. CDR1 is SGHNT, CDR2 YYREEE, per germline (reference sequence). CDR3 length: 19 amino acids. V lost 0 bases and J lost 2; bases outside the gene matches: 13. The CDR3 DNA is TGTGCCAGCAGCTTGGGAGCGGGAGTCGGGGCGGGGTCCAAAAACATTCAGTACTTC. This codes for CASSLGAGVGAGSKNIQYF.

In this sample, this clone turned up a few times. This rearrangement joins TRBV27 to TRBJ2-1, with a tentative D call TRBD2 (6 bases). V lost 2 bases to trimming and J lost 5 bases, with 16 bases between them. Germline loops: CDR1 MNHEY, CDR2 SMNVEV (reference sequence). CDR3 length equals 16 residues. The CDR3 bases are TGTGCCAGCAGTTTAGGGGGGATGTTGCTGGACAATGAGCAGTTCTTC. This codes for CASSLGGMLLDNEQFF.

The genes are TRBV28 and TRBJ2-2; no definite D call. The CDR3 totals 15 residues. Trimming left V 2 bases short and J 1 base short, with 8 bases between. Germline V gives CDR1 MDHEN, CDR2 SYDVKM. The DNA of the CDR3 is TGTGCCAGCAGTTTAGACTCTAGGAACACCGGGGAGCTGTTTTTT. It encodes CASSLDSRNTGELFF.

The J gene is TRBJ1-5, the V gene TRBV2; maybe TRBD1 (6 bases). CDR1 and CDR2 from the germline V gene are SNHLY and FYNNEI. Between the trimmed V and J ends, which lost 3 bases and 5 bases, there was a span of 11 bases. This CDR3 has 14 amino acids. Written as DNA, the CDR3 is TGTGCCAGCAGTGAGCAGGGGAGCTATCAGCCCCAGCATTTT. It yields the protein CASSEQGSYQPQHF. Full variable domain (remainder filled in from reference TRBV2 and TRBJ1-5): EPEVTQTPSHQVTQMGQEVILRCVPISNHLYFYWYRQILGQKVEFLVSFYNNEISEKSEIFDDQFSVERPDGSNFTLKIRSTKLEDSAMYFCASSEQGSYQPQHFGDGTRLSIL.

V is TRBV11-3 and J is TRBJ2-1, with a possible D match to TRBD1 (5 bases). Trimming took 0 bases from V and 4 from J, leaving 10 bases between them. Per germline, CDR1 SGHNT and CDR2 YENEEA. The length of the CDR3 is 15 residues. CDR3 protein: CASSLDIGQYNEQFF. Written as DNA, the CDR3 is TGTGCCAGCAGCTTAGATATTGGACAATACAATGAGCAGTTCTTC.

This clone was detected once. The genes are TRBV4-1 and TRBJ2-7, with 9 bases that match TRBD2. The CDR3 has 16 residues. V trimming: 0 bases; J trimming: 4 bases; junction bases outside the gene matches: 7. In germline, CDR1 is MGHRA, CDR2 YSYEKL. CDR3 DNA: TGCGCCAGCAGCCAAGATCGGATAGCGGGAGTTTACGAGCAGTACTTC. Amino acids: CASSQDRIAGVYEQYF.

This clone was detected only once. The CDR3 nucleotides are TGCGCCAGCACCACGGCGACAGGGTCAGACGAGCAGTACTTC. Its translation is CASTTATGSDEQYF. The V gene is TRBV5-1, the J gene TRBJ2-7; 7 nucleotides agree with TRBD1. Per the germline V gene, CDR1 is SGHRS and CDR2 is YFSETQ. The junction had 11 bases not matched to a gene; V was cut back by 6 bases and J by 5 bases. The CDR3 runs to 14 residues.

There are a few counts of this clone. The chain joins TRBV27 to TRBJ1-3; tentative D call: TRBD1 (5 bases). There are 14 residues in the CDR3. The germline gives CDR1 MNHEY, CDR2 SMNVEV (reference sequence). Trimming took 9 bases from V and 4 from J, leaving 16 bases between them. The CDR3 here is CASGPRGLGNTIYF. The CDR3 DNA sequence: TGTGCCAGTGGACCAAGGGGCCTAGGAAACACCATATATTTT.

This chain links TRBV27 with TRBJ2-7; 8 nucleotides match TRBD1. V dropped 6 bases and J dropped 2; count of bases not matched to a gene: 9. The CDR3 is 15 amino acids. Germline V gene data show CDR1 as MNHEY and CDR2 as SMNVEV (reference sequence). CDR3 DNA sequence: TGTGCCAGCAGCCGAGACAGGGGAGCGGCCTACGAGCAGTACTTC. It is translated as CASSRDRGAAYEQYF.

The table lists this clone with a count of one. J is TRBJ2-2 and V is TRBV7-6; D is perhaps TRBD2 (6 bases). V was cut by 1 base and J by 0 bases, with 9 bases left in between. This CDR3 has 16 amino acids. Germline V lookup: CDR1 SGHVS, CDR2 FNYEAQ. The CDR3 bases are TGTGCCAGCAGCTTAGTGGGGGGAACGAACACCGGGGAGCTGTTTTTT. Protein: CASSLVGGTNTGELFF.

The chain joins TRBV28 to TRBJ2-7; 9 nucleotides match TRBD1. This CDR3 has 15 amino acids. With V trimmed by 4 bases and J by 6 bases, 10 bases remained unmatched. Germline values: CDR1 MDHEN, CDR2 SYDVKM. The CDR3 spells CASSSYTGGKSEQYF. The CDR3 DNA reads as TGTGCCAGCAGTTCATATACAGGGGGCAAGAGCGAGCAGTACTTC.

In this sample, this clone turned up a few times. The chain recombines TRBV19 with TRBJ2-7; no reliable D call. There are 13 residues in the CDR3. Per the germline V gene, CDR1 is LNHDA and CDR2 is SQIVND (reference sequence). Trimming removed 5 bases at V and 7 bases at J, with 15 bases between. The CDR3 DNA reads TGTGCCAGTAGTTGGGAATCCTCTAGTGAGCAGTACTTC. It specifies CASSWESSSEQYF.

This sequence joins TRBV27 and TRBJ2-2; maybe TRBD2 (8 bases). Germline values: CDR1 MNHEY, CDR2 SMNVEV (reference sequence). Trimming left V 8 bases short and J 4 bases short, with 17 bases between. There are 15 residues in the CDR3. The CDR3 spells CASQGGLVSTGELFF. The CDR3 coding sequence is TGTGCCAGCCAGGGGGGACTAGTGAGCACCGGGGAGCTGTTTTTT.

The chain links TRBV2 to TRBJ1-5; D ambiguous. V shed 8 bases and J shed 3 bases, with 17 bases lying between them. This CDR3 is built from 15 residues. Germline V gene data show CDR1 as SNHLY and CDR2 as FYNNEI. The CDR3 sequence: CASSHLEVPNQPQHF. CDR3 in DNA: TGTGCCAGCTCCCACTTGGAGGTCCCCAATCAGCCCCAGCATTTT. Combining the CDR3 with reference TRBV2 and TRBJ1-5 gives the whole variable domain EPEVTQTPSHQVTQMGQEVILRCVPISNHLYFYWYRQILGQKVEFLVSFYNNEISEKSEIFDDQFSVERPDGSNFTLKIRSTKLEDSAMYFCASSHLEVPNQPQHFGDGTRLSIL.

The gene calls are TRBV4-1 and TRBJ1-4; D is unresolved. CDR1 and CDR2 (germline): MGHRA, YSYEKL. Trimming removed 0 bases from V and 16 bases from J, with 15 bases in between. There are 13 residues in the CDR3. The CDR3 is CASSQDRGRDSFF. The CDR3 DNA reads as TGCGCCAGCAGCCAAGACAGAGGGCGGGATTCGTTTTTT.

This clone was seen a single time. J is TRBJ2-1 and V is TRBV5-1; D is tentatively TRBD1 or TRBD2 (5 bases each). This CDR3 has 14 residues. Germline V gives CDR1 SGHRS, CDR2 YFSETQ. The germline V and J ends were trimmed by 6 bases and 16 bases, with 26 bases remaining between them. The CDR3 is CASKPSQRQGNTFF. CDR3 in DNA: TGCGCCAGCAAACCTAGCCAACGTCAGGGCAATACATTCTTC.

This clone has more than one count but fewer than ten. Different DNA sequences within this sample yield the same CDR3. The V and J genes are TRBV6-6 and TRBJ2-7; tentatively, D is TRBD2 (6 bases). The CDR3 is 14 amino acids. Germline CDR1 reads MNHNY; CDR2 reads SVGAGI (reference sequence). Trimming removed 2 bases from V and 0 bases from J, with 8 bases in between. The CDR3: CASSYAGSSYEQYF. The CDR3 DNA reads as TGTGCCAGCAGTTACGCCGGGAGCTCCTACGAGCAGTACTTC.

The CDR3 DNA follows: TGCAGCATCCTTAGAGGGAGCCCATACATTCAGTACTTC. Translated, it gives CSILRGSPYIQYF. V and J are TRBV29-1 and TRBJ2-4; a weak D match, TRBD2 (5 bases). The CDR3 contains 13 residues. Per germline, CDR1 SQVTM and CDR2 ANQGSEA. The V gene lost 8 bases and the J gene lost 8 bases, with 19 bases spanning the gap.

The count of this clone is one. The V and J genes are TRBV28 and TRBJ2-7; 12 bases fit TRBD2. After removal of 11 bases from V and 4 bases from J, the junction contained 3 bases not matched to a gene. Germline V lookup: CDR1 MDHEN, CDR2 SYDVKM. This CDR3 has 12 residues. CDR3 sequence: CALGLAGYEQYF. Written as DNA, the CDR3 is TGTGCCCTTGGACTAGCGGGATACGAGCAGTACTTC.

V and J are TRBV19 and TRBJ1-5; D uncertain. Germline V gene sequence: CDR1 LNHDA, CDR2 SQIVND (reference sequence). The CDR3 is 14 residues long. V lost 4 bases and J 6 bases, leaving 13 bases between the germline ends. For the CDR3, the DNA is TGTGCCAGTAGTAAGACGCCAGCGGGTCAGCCCCAGCATTTT. The encoded protein is CASSKTPAGQPQHF.

The gene calls are TRBV7-8 and TRBJ1-2, with no clear D. Germline assignment: CDR1 SGHVS and CDR2 FQNEAQ. CDR3 size: 13 residues. V dropped 3 bases and J dropped 1 base, with 6 bases sitting between them. CDR3 nucleotide sequence: TGTGCCAGCAGCTTGTCACTTAACTATGGCTACACCTTC. Protein product: CASSLSLNYGYTF.

There are a few counts of this clone. V is TRBV6-1 and J is TRBJ2-3, with 15 bases lining up with TRBD2. This CDR3 contains 15 residues. Looked up from germline, CDR1 is MNHNS and CDR2 is SASEGT. V was clipped by 8 bases and J by 4 bases; unmatched bases: 4. The CDR3 DNA follows: TGTGCCAGCTCTGGACTAGCGGGAGGGCCAGATACGCAGTATTTT. It yields the protein CASSGLAGGPDTQYF.